The present T cell receptor (beta chain) was sequenced within a study of ipilimumab plus nivolumab after autologous stem cell transplantation. Study in general: DLBCL patients had primary refractory or relapsed disease. The study's findings and limits: Authors suggest TCR repertoire, Treg phenotype and gut microbiota support further study.

A word on this clone: As yet, its antigen is unknown.

V gave up 1 base and J gave up 6 bases, with 13 bases separating them. This CDR3 region has 15 residues. Germline V gene lookup returns CDR1 SEHNR and CDR2 FQNEAQ (reference sequence). Produced via immunoSEQ multiplex PCR; TCRdb's table is partial and in-frame only. The sample lists some 87,000 clones, 83% occurring once. Starting 14 to 28 days after autologous transplant, ipilimumab 1 mg/kg was given. Patients got 3 mg/kg IV nivolumab weeks 1, 4, 7, 10, then biweekly through week 26. The sequence was obtained from a male donor with diffuse large B-cell lymphoma. The chain has TRBV7-9 and TRBJ2-1; D might be TRBD1 (5 bases). The specimen was PBMCs, collected in a trial of ipilimumab plus nivolumab as post-transplant consolidation. Here the CDR3 DNA reads TGTGCCAGCAGCTTAGGAACAGGCGATTTCAATGAGCAGTTCTTC. Its translation: CASSLGTGDFNEQFF.